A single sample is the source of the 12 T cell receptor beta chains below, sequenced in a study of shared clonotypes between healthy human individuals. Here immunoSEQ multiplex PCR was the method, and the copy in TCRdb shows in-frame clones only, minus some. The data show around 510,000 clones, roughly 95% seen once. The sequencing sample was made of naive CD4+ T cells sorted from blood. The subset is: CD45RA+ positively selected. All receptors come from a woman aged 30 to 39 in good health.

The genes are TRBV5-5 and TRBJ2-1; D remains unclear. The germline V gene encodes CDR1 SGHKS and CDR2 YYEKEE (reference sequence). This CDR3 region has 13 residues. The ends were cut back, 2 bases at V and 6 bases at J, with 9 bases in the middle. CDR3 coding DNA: TGTGCCAGCAGCTTCACTCCGGGCAATGAGCAGTTCTTC. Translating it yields CASSFTPGNEQFF. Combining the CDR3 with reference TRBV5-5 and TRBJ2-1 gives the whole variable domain DAGVTQSPTHLIKTRGQQVTLRCSPISGHKSVSWYQQVLGQGPQFIFQYYEKEERGRGNFPDRFSARQFPNYSSELNVNALLLGDSALYLCASSFTPGNEQFFGPGTRLTVL.

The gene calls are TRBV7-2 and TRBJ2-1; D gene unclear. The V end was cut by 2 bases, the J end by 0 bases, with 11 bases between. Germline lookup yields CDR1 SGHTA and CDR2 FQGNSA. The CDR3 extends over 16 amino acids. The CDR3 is CASSLIPRSSYNEQFF. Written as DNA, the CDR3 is TGTGCCAGCAGCTTAATACCGCGAAGCTCCTACAATGAGCAGTTCTTC.

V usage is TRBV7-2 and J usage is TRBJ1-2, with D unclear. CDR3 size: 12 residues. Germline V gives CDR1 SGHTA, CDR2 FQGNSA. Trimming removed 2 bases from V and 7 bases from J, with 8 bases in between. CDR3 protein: CASSLFQAGYTF. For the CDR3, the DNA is TGTGCCAGCAGCTTATTCCAGGCTGGCTACACCTTC.

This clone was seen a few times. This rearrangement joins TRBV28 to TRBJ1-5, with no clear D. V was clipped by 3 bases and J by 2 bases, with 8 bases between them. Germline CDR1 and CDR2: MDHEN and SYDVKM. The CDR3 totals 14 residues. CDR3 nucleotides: TGTGCCAGCAGTTTCTCTAGGGGCAATCAGCCCCAGCATTTT. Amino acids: CASSFSRGNQPQHF. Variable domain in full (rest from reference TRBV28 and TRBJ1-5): DVKVTQSSRYLVKRTGEKVFLECVQDMDHENMFWYRQDPGLGLRLIYFSYDVKMKEKGDIPEGYSVSREKKERFSLILESASTNQTSMYLCASSFSRGNQPQHFGDGTRLSIL.

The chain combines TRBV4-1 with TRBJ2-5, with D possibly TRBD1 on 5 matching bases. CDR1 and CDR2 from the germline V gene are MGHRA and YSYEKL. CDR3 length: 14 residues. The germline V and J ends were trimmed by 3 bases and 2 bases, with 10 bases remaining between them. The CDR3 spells CASSHDSRQETQYF. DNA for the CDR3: TGCGCCAGCAGCCACGACAGTAGACAAGAGACCCAGTACTTC.

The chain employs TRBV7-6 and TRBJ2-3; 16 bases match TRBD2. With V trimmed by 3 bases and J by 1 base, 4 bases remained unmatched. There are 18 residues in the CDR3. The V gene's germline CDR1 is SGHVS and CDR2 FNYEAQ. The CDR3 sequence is CASSLGLAGGLGTDTQYF. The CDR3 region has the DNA TGTGCCAGCAGCTTGGGACTAGCGGGAGGGCTGGGCACAGATACGCAGTATTTT.

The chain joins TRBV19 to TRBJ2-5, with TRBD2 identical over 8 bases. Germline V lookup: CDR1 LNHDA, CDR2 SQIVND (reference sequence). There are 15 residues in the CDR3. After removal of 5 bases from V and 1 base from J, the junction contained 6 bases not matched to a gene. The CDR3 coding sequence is TGTGCCAGTAGTGTGGTAGCGGGGCTCCAAGAGACCCAGTACTTC. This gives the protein CASSVVAGLQETQYF.

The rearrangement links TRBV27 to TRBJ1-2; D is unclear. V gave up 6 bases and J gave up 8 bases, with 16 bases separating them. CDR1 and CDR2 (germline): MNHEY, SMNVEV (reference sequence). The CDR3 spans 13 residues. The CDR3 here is CASRPGPALGYTF. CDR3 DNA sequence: TGTGCCAGCAGGCCCGGGCCCGCCCTGGGCTACACCTTC.

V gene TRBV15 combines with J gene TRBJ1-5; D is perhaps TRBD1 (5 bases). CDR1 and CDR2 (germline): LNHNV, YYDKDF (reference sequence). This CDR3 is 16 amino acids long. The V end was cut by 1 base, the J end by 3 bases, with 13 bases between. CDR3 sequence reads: CATSRGLDTPNQPQHF. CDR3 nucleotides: TGTGCCACCAGCAGAGGCCTGGACACCCCCAATCAGCCCCAGCATTTT.

In nucleotides, the CDR3 is TGCGCCAGCAGCCTGGACGGAGCGTACTACGAGCAGTACTTC. Protein sequence: CASSLDGAYYEQYF. The genes are TRBV5-1 and TRBJ2-7, with D unresolved. Trimming shortened V by 4 bases and J by 3 bases, and 14 bases separated the two germline ends. CDR1 and CDR2 (germline): SGHRS, YFSETQ. There are 14 residues in the CDR3.

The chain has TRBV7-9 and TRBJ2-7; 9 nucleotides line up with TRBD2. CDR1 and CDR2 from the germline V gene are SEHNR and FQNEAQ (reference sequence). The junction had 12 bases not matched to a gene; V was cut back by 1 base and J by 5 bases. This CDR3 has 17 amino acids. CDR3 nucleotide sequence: TGTGCCAGCAGCTTAGGGGGCCGTAGCGGGAGAGAAAACGAGCAGTACTTC. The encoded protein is CASSLGGRSGRENEQYF.

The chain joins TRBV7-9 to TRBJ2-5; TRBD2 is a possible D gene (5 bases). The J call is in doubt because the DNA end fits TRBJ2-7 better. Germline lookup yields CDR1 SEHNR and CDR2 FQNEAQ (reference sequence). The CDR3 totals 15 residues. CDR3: CASSLGLAGVYEQYF. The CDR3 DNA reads TGTGCCAGCAGCTTAGGGCTAGCTGGTGTCTACGAGCAGTACTTC.